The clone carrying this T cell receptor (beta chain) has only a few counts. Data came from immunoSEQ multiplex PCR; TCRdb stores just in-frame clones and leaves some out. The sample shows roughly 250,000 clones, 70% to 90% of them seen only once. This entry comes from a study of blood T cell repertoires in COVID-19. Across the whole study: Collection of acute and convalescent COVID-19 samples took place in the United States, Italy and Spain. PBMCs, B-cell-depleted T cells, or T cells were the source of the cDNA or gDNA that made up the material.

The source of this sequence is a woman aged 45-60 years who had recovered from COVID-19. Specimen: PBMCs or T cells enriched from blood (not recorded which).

The CDR3 loop reads CASSLGTGGLAYNEQFF. DNA of the CDR3: TGCGCCAGCAGCTTGGGTACAGGGGGCCTTGCCTACAATGAGCAGTTCTTC. The V and J genes are TRBV5-1 and TRBJ2-1; the match to TRBD1 covers 9 bases. Germline V gene sequence: CDR1 SGHRS, CDR2 YFSETQ. CDR3 length equals 17 residues. The trim removed 0 bases at V and 2 bases at J, leaving 6 bases unmatched.